This TCR beta chain originates from a study of PD-1 blockade in mismatch repair-deficient tumors. Method: immunoSEQ multiplex PCR; TCRdb's copy keeps in-frame clones and lacks some. The data contain some 120,000 clones, almost 90% of them seen just once; the ten biggest clones take up approximately 12%. Every patient had mismatch repair deficiency by PCR or immunohistochemistry. Three pembrolizumab responders had their TCRs sequenced. Findings and caveats of the study: Tumor-resident clones, often undetectable pretreatment in blood, expanded then contracted after pembrolizumab.

This clone was detected a few times. Its antigen is not identified. The material was peripheral blood, obtained roughly 70 weeks after starting pembrolizumab. The clonotype originates from an adult with mismatch repair-deficient cancer.

CDR3 sequence (DNA): TGTGCCGGACGGTGGAACCCAACCTACGAGCAGTACTTC. Translated, it gives CAGRWNPTYEQYF. The rearrangement joins TRBV30 to TRBJ2-7; D is unresolved. Trimming cost V 8 bases and J 2 bases, with 16 bases left between them. The CDR3 has 13 residues. CDR1 and CDR2 from the germline V gene are GTSNPN and SVGIG (reference sequence).